This T cell receptor (beta chain) was identified in a study of PD-1 blockade in classical Hodgkin lymphoma. Study conclusions and caveats: When set against healthy donors, newly diagnosed patients were reported to show lower baseline TCR diversity. The baseline diversity of complete responders showed similarity to that of newly diagnosed patients.

Losses at the gene ends were 0 bases for V and 7 bases for J; bases not matched to a gene: 7. From germline, CDR1 is MNHEY and CDR2 SMNVEV (reference sequence). The CDR3 covers 15 residues. Each of the patients experienced relapse following autologous stem cell transplantation, and their brentuximab vedotin exposure differed. Patients reached a best response of complete response, partial response or progressive disease. Points on this clone: Its antigen is undetermined.

Sequenced by immunoSEQ multiplex PCR; TCRdb stores in-frame clones only, minus some. The repertoire holds about 58,000 clones, under 95% seen once, with 10% in the top ten. The chain is built from TRBV27 and TRBJ1-2, with 8 bases aligning to TRBD1. The receptor comes from a human donor with classical Hodgkin lymphoma. The source material was peripheral blood mononuclear cells (PBMCs), sampled before the second cycle of nivolumab. CDR3 in amino acids: CASSLSAGGFVGYTF. CDR3 nucleotide sequence: TGTGCCAGCAGTTTATCGGCAGGGGGCTTCGTTGGCTACACCTTC.